This TCR beta chain came from a study of T cell responses to AZD1222 COVID-19 vaccine. TCRdb keeps only in-frame clones here, not all; method: immunoSEQ multiplex PCR. The data show 150,000 to 200,000 clones, with around nine tenths seen just once and roughly 0.49% held by the top ten. Trimming removed 2 bases from V and 1 base from J; junction bases left unmatched: 7. The V gene's germline CDR1 is MNHEY and CDR2 SVGEGT. The CDR3 has 17 amino acids. The source is an adult in good health. Sample: peripheral blood, taken on day 0 of AZD1222 vaccination. The V call is TRBV6-2 or TRBV6-3, the J call TRBJ1-3; 8 bases are a match to TRBD1. DNA of the CDR3: TGTGCCAGCAGTTACACCCTGACAGGGGAATCTGGAAACACCATATATTTT. Translated: CASSYTLTGESGNTIYF.